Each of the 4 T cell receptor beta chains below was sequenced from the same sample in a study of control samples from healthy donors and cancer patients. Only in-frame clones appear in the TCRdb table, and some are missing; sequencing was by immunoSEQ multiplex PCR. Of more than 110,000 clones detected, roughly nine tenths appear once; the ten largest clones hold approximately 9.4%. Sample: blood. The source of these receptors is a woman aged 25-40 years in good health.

As DNA, the CDR3 is TGTGCCAGTAGTATGGGTACAGGGAATGATGTAGGATCACCCCTCCACTTT. Amino acid sequence: CASSMGTGNDVGSPLHF. V and J are TRBV19 and TRBJ1-6, with D possibly being TRBD1 (6 bases). The CDR3 contains 17 residues. V lost 3 bases and J 10 bases, leaving 22 bases between the germline ends. Germline values: CDR1 LNHDA, CDR2 SQIVND (reference sequence).

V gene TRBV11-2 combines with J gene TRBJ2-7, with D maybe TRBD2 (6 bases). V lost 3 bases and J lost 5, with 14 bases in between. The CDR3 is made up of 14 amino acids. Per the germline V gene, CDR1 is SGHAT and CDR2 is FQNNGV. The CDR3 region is CASSLLGSSNEQYF. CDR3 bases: TGTGCCAGCAGCTTGCTCGGGAGTTCCAACGAGCAGTACTTC.

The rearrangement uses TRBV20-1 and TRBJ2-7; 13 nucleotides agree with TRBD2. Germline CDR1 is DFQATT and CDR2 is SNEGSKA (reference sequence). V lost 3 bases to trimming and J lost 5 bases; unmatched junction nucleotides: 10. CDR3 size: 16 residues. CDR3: CSASIGLAGDLDEQYF. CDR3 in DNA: TGCAGTGCTAGTATTGGACTAGCGGGAGATCTGGACGAGCAGTACTTC.

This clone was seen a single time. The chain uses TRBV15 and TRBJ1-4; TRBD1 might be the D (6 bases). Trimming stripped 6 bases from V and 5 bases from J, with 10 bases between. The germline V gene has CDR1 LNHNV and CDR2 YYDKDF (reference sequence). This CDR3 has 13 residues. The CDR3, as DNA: TGTGCCACCAGGCGAGGACAGAATGAAAAACTGTTTTTT. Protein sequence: CATRRGQNEKLFF.